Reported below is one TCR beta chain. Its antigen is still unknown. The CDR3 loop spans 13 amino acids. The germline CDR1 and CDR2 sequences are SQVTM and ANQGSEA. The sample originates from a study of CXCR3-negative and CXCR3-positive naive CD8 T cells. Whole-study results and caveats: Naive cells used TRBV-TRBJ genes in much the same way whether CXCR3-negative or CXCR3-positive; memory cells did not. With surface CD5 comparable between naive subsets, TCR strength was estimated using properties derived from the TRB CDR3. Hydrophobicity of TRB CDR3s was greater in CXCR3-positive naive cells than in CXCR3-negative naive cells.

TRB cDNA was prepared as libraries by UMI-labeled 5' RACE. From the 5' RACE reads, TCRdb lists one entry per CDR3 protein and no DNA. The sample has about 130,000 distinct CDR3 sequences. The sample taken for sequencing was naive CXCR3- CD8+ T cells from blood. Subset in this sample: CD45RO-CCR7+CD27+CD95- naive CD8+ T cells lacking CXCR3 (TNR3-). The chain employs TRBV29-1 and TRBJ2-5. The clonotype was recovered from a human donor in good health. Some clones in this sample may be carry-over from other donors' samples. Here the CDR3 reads CSVVWQTQETQYF.